The source of this TCR beta chain is a study of T cell responses to AZD1222 COVID-19 vaccine. General observations from the study: Donors, mostly white British, included more females; clonal diversity was possibly underestimated. Spike-wide coverage was observed for vaccine-associated CD4 TCRs, with dominant responses at 160-218 and 743-854. Only 6 or 7 people who got AZD1222 tested seropositive at baseline.

In regard to this clone: The target antigen is unknown.

The V segment lost 6 bases and the J segment 7 bases; nucleotides outside the gene matches: 6. The V gene's germline CDR1 is SSHAT and CDR2 FNYEAQ (reference sequence). The CDR3 runs 14 residues. TCRdb's table, derived via immunoSEQ multiplex PCR, lists solely in-frame clones and lacks some. Seen here are some 130,000 clones, approximately 85% observed once, and the top ten hold around 19%. The gene calls are TRBV7-7 and TRBJ2-2; 9 nucleotides align to TRBD1. The sequenced sample was peripheral blood, obtained on day 0 of MenACWY control vaccination. This TCR was sampled from an adult in good health. The chain's CDR3 is CASSSGTGNGELFF. In DNA form, the CDR3 reads TGTGCCAGCAGTTCCGGGACAGGGAACGGGGAGCTGTTTTTT.